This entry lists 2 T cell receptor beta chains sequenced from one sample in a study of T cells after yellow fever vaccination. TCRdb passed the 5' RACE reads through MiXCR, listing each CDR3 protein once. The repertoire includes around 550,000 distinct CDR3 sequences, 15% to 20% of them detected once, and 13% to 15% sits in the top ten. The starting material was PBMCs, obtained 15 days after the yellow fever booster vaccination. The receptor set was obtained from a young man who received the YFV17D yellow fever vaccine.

CDR3 nucleotides: TGTGCCAGCAGCTTTACAGGGGGTAGTCCTGAAGCTTTCTTT. This encodes CASSFTGGSPEAFF. The genes are TRBV11-1 and TRBJ1-1; 8 bases agree with TRBD1. The V gene end was trimmed by 3 bases and the J gene end by 6 bases; junction bases not matched to a gene: 6. CDR3 size: 14 residues. Germline V gene data show CDR1 as SGHAT and CDR2 as FQDESV (reference sequence).

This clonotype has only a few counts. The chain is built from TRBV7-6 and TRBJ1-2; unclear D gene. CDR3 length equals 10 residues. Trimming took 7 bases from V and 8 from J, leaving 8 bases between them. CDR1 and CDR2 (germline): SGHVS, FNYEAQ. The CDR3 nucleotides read TGTGCCAGCACCAATTCAGGCTACACCTTC. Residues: CASTNSGYTF.